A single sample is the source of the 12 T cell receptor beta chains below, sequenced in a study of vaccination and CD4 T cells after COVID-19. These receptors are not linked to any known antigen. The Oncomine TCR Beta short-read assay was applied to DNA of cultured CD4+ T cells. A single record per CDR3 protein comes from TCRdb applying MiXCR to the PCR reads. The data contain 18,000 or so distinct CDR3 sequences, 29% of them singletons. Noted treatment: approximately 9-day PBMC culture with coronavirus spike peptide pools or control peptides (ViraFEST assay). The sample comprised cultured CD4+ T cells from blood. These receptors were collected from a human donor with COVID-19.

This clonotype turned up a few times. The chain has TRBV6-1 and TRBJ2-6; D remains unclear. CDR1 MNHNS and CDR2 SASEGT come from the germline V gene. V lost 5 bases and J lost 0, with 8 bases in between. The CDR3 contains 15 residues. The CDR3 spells CASSPYHSGANVLTF. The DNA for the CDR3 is TGTGCCAGCAGTCCCTACCACTCTGGGGCCAACGTCCTGACTTTC.

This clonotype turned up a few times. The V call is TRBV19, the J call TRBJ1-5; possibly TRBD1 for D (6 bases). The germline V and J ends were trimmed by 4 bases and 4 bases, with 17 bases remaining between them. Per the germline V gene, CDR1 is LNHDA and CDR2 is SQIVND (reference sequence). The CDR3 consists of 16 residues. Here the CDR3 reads CASSTTGAGGNQPQHF. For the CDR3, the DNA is TGTGCCAGTAGTACTACGGGGGCAGGAGGGAATCAGCCCCAGCATTTT.

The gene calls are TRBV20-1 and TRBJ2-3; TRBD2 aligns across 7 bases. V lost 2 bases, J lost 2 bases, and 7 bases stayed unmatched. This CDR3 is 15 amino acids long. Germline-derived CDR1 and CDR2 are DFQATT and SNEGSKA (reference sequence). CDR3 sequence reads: CSARTGGGNTDTQYF. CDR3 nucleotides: TGCAGTGCTAGAACGGGCGGGGGAAACACAGATACGCAGTATTTT.

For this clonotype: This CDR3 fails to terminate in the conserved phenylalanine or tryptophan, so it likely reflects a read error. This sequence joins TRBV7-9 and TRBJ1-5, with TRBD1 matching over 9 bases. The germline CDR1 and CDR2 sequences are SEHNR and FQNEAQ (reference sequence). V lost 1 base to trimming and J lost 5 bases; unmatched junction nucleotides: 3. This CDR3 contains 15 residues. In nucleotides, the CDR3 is TGTGCCAGCAGCTTAGGGACAGGGGTTTATCAGCCCCAGCATTAT. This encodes CASSLGTGVYQPQHY.

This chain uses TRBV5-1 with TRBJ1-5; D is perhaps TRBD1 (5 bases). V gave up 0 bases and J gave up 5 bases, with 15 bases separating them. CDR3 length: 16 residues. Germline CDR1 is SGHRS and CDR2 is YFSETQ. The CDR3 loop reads CASSLDGGLGHQPQHF. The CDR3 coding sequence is TGCGCCAGCAGCTTGGATGGGGGTTTGGGCCATCAGCCCCAGCATTTT.

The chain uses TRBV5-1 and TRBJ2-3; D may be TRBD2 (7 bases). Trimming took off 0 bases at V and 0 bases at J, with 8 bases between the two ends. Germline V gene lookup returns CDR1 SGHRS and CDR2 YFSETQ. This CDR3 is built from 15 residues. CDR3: CASSLGGGSTDTQYF. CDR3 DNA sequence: TGCGCCAGCAGCTTGGGGGGGGGCAGCACAGATACGCAGTATTTT.

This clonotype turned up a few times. The CDR3 reads CSVAGTGADQPQHF. The CDR3 DNA reads TGCAGCGTTGCCGGGACAGGGGCGGATCAGCCCCAGCATTTT. This chain uses TRBV29-1 with TRBJ1-5; TRBD1 agrees at 10 bases. Germline CDR1 reads SQVTM; CDR2 reads ANQGSEA. CDR3 length equals 14 residues. V lost 4 bases and J lost 5; bases outside the gene matches: 5.

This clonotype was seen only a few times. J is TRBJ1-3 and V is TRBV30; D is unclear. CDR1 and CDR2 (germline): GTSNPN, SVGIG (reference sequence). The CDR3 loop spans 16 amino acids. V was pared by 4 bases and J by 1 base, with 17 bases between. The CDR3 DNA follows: TGTGCCTGGATCCTAGACGCCTGGAGGTCTGGAAACACCATATATTTT. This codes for CAWILDAWRSGNTIYF. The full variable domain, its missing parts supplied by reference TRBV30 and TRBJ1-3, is SQTIHQWPATLVQPVGSPLSLECTVEGTSNPNLYWYRQAAGRGLQLLFYSVGIGQISSEVPQNLSASRPQDRQFILSSKKLLLSDSGFYLCAWILDAWRSGNTIYFGEGSWLTVV.

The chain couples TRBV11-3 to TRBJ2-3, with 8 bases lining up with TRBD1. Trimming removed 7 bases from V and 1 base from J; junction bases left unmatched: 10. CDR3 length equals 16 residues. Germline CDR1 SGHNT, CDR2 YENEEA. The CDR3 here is CASTPGQGRGTDTQYF. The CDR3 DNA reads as TGTGCCAGCACCCCAGGACAGGGACGCGGCACAGATACGCAGTATTTT. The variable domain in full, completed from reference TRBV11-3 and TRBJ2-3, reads EAGVVQSPRYKIIEKKQPVAFWCNPISGHNTLYWYLQNLGQGPELLIRYENEEAVDDSQLPKDRFSAERLKGVDSTLKIQPAELGDSAVYLCASTPGQGRGTDTQYFGPGTRLTVL.

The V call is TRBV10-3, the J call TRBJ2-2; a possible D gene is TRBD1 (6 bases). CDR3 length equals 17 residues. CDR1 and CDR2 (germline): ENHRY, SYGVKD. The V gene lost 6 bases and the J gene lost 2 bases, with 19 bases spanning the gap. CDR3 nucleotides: TGTGCCATCAGGGACAGTCACTCCGAGAGAAACACCGGGGAGCTGTTTTTT. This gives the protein CAIRDSHSERNTGELFF.

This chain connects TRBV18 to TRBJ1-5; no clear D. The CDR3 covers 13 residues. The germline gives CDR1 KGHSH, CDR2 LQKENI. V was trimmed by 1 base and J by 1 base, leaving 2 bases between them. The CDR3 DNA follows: TGTGCCAGCTCACCACAGAGCAATCAGCCCCAGCATTTT. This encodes CASSPQSNQPQHF.

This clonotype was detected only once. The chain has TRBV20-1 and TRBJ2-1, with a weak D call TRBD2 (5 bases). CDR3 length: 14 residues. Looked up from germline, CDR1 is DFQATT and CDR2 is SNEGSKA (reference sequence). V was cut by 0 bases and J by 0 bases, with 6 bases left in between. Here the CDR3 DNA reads TGCAGTGCTAGAGAGGGGAGCTCCTACAATGAGCAGTTCTTC. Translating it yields CSAREGSSYNEQFF.